This T cell receptor (beta chain) was obtained from a study of identical twins. Study-wide points: The presence of invariant MAIT and iNKT cells could partly confound analyses of zero-insertion sequences. With abundant cord blood beta clonotypes, insertions were fewer; memory repertoires showed no such pattern.

CDR1 and CDR2 from the germline V gene are SGHDN and FVKESK. The CDR3 length is 13 residues. On this clonotype itself: Antigen unknown. A much larger clone is a single base away; this may be a read error.

MiXCR, applied by TCRdb to the 5' RACE reads, yields one record per CDR3 protein. The sample holds 1.5 million to 2 million distinct CDR3 sequences; around 33% are singletons and the top ten take around 0.25%. The V and J genes are TRBV14 and TRBJ2-7; D remains unclear. The J call is in doubt because the DNA end fits TRBJ2-5 better. Sample: cord blood. The sequence derives from a newborn girl in good health. The CDR3 protein is CASSQDWVETQYF. In DNA form, the CDR3 reads TGTGCCAGCAGCCAAGATTGGGTAGAGACCCAGTACTTC.